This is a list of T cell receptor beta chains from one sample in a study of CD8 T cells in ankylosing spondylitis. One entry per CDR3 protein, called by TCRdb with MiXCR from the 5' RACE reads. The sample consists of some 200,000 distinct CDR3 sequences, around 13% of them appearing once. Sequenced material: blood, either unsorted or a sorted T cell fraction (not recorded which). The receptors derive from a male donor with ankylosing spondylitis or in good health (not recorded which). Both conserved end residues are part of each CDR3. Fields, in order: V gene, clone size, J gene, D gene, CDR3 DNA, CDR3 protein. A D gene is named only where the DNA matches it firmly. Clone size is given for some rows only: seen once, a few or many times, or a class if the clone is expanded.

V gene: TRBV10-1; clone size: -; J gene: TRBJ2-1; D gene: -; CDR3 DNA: TGCGCCAGCAGTGAAAGGGGGAGGAATGAGCAGTTCTTC; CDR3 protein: CASSERGRNEQFF
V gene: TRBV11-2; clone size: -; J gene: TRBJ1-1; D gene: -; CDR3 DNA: TGTGCCAGCAGCTCTAGCCCGGCGGGACAAATTGGAGCTTTCTTT; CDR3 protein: CASSSSPAGQIGAFF
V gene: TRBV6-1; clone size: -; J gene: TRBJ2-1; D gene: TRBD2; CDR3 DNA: TGTGCCAGCAGTCCGCTAGCGGGGGGCGCCAATGAGCAGTTCTTC; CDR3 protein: CASSPLAGGANEQFF
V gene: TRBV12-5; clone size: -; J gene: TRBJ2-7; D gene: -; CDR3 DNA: TGTGCTAGTGGTCAACACTCCTACGAGCAGTACTTC; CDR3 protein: CASGQHSYEQYF
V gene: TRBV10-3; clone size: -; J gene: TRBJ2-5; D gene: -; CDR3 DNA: TGTGCCATCAGAGAGCGCGAGACCCAGTACTTC; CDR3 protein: CAIRERETQYF
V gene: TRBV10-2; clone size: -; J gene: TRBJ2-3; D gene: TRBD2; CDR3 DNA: TGCGCCAGCAGTGAAGCGGGACTAGCGGGAGGGCACGGCACAGATACGCAGTATTTT; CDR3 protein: CASSEAGLAGGHGTDTQYF
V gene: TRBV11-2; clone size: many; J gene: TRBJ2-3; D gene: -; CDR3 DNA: TGTGCCATTAATCAGGGGCTTAGCACAGATACGCAGTATTTT; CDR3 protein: CAINQGLSTDTQYF
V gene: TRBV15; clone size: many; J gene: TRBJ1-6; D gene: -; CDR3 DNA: TGTGCCACCAGCGGCAGGGGCAATTCACCCCTCCACTTT; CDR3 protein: CATSGRGNSPLHF
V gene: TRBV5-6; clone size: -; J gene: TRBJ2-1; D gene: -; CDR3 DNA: TGTGCCAGCAGCTTTGAGCGCTACAATGAGCAGTTCTTC; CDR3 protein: CASSFERYNEQFF
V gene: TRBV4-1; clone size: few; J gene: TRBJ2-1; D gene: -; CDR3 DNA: TGCGCCAGCAGCCAGAAACAGGGTTCCTACAATGAGCAGTTCTTC; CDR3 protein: CASSQKQGSYNEQFF
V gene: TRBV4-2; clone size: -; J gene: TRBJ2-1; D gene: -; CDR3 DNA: TGTGCCAGCAGCCAAGAGTGGCAGGTTGTGAATGAGCAGTTCTTC; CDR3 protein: CASSQEWQVVNEQFF
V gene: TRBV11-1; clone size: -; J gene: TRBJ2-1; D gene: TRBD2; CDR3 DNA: TGTGCCAGCAGCTCGGGACTAGCGGGAGGATCCAATGAGCAGTTCTTC; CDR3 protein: CASSSGLAGGSNEQFF
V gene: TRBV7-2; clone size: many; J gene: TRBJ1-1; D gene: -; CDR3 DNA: TGTGCCAGCAGCTTAGGCGCGACTGAAGCTTTCTTT; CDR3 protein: CASSLGATEAFF
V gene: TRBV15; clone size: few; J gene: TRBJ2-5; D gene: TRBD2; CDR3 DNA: TGTGCCACCAGCAGCGATCTAGCGGGAGGGCCCTCAGAGACCCAGTACTTC; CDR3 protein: CATSSDLAGGPSETQYF
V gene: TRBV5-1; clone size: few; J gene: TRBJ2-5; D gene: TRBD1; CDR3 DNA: TGCGCCAGCAGCTTGGAGGGGACAGGCTCGGGGACCCAGTACTTC; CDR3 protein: CASSLEGTGSGTQYF
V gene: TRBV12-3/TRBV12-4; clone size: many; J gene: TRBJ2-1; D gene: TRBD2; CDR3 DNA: TGTGCCAGCACCCCGGGGGGGTCCTACAATGAGCAGTTCTTC; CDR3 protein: CASTPGGSYNEQFF
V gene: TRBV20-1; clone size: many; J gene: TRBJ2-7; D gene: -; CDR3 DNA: TGCAGTGCTAGAGATGTAACGGACAGCTCCTACGAGCAGTACTTC; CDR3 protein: CSARDVTDSSYEQYF
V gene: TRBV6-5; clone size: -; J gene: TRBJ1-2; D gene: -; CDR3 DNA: TGTGCCAGCAGTTACTCCGGGGGTGATAACACCTTC; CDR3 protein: CASSYSGGDNTF
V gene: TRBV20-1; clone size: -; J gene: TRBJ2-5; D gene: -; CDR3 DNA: TGCAGTGCTAGAGATGAGAAGACCCAGTACTTC; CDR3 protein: CSARDEKTQYF
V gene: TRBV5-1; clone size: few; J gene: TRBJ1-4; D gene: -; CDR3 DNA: TGCGCCAGCAGCTCGACAGGATTTCGAACTAATGAAAAACTGTTTTTT; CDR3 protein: CASSSTGFRTNEKLFF
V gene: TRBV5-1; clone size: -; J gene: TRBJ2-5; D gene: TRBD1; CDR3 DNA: TGCGCCAGCAGCTTGGGGGACAGGGGCCAAGAGACCCAGTACTTC; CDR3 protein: CASSLGDRGQETQYF
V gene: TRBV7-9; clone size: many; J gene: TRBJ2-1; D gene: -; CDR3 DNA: TGTGCCAGCAGCTCCCAGGAGTACAATGAGCAGTTCTTC; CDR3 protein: CASSSQEYNEQFF
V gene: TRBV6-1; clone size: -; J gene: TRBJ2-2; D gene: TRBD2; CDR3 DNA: TGTGCCAGCAGCCCGGGTAGCGGGAAGTTAGGGGGGACCGGGGAGCTGTTTTTT; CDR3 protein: CASSPGSGKLGGTGELFF
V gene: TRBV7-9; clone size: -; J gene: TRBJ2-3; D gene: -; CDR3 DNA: TGTGCCGTCCAAGGGCTTCGACATATGAAAGATACGCAGTATTTT; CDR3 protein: CAVQGLRHMKDTQYF
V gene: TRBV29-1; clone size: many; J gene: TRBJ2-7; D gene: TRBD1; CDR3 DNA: TGCAGCGTATCCGGGACAGAGGCCTACGAGCAGTACTTC; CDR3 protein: CSVSGTEAYEQYF
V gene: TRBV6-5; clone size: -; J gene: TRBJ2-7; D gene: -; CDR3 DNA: TGTGCCAGCGGTCCCTGGGACGAGCAGTACTTC; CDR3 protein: CASGPWDEQYF
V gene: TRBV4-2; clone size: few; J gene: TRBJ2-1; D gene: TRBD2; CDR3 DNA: TGTGCCAGCACAGGGGCGGGGGGGTACAATGAGCAGTTCTTC; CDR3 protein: CASTGAGGYNEQFF
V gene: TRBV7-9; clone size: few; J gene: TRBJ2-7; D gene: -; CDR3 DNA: TGTGCCAGCAGTCAAAATTCCCGGCTCGGGGCCTACGAGCAGTACTTC; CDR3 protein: CASSQNSRLGAYEQYF
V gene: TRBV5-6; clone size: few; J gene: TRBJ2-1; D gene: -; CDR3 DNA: TGTGCCAGCAGCTTCCGGAGCTCCTACAATGAGCAGTTCTTC; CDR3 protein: CASSFRSSYNEQFF
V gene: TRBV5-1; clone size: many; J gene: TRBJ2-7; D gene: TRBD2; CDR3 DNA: TGCGCCAGCAGCTTGCTAGCGGGAGGGCTTTCCGAGCAGTACTTC; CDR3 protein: CASSLLAGGLSEQYF
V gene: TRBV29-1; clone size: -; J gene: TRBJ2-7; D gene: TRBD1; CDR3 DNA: TGCAGCGTTGAAAGGTTGAGACAGGGGCGCTACGAGCAGTACTTC; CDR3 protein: CSVERLRQGRYEQYF
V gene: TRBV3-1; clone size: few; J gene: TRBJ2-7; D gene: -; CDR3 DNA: TGTGCCAGCAGCGAACGCCGGGAGCATTACGAGCAGTACTTC; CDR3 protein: CASSERREHYEQYF
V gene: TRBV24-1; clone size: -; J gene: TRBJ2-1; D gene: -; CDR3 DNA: TGTGCCACCAGTGACTCCAATGAGCAGTTCTTC; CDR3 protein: CATSDSNEQFF
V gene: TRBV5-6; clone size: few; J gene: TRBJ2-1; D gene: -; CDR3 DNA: TGTGCCAGCAGCTTGGGAAGGGGACATGAGCAGTTCTTC; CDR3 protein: CASSLGRGHEQFF
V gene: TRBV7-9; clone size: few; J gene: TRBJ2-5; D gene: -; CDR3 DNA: TGTGCCAGCAGCTTAGCAGGGATCCAAGAGACCCAGTACTTC; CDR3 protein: CASSLAGIQETQYF
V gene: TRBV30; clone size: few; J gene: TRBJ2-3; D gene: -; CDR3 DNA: TGTGCCTGGATTAGTAGGTGGAGTTCTAGCACAGATACGCAGTATTTT; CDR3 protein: CAWISRWSSSTDTQYF
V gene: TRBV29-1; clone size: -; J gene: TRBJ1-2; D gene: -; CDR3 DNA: TGCAGCGTTGAAGAGGGACGCCCCGGAGGCTACACCTTC; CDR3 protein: CSVEEGRPGGYTF
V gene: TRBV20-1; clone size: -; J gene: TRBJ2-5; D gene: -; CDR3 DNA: TGCAGTGCTAGAGATCCCGGGACATCGTACCAAGAGACCCAGTACTTC; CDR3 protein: CSARDPGTSYQETQYF
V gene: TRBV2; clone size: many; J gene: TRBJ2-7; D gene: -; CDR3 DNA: TGTGCCAGCAGTGATAACGGCGGATCCTACGAGCAGTACTTC; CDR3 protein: CASSDNGGSYEQYF
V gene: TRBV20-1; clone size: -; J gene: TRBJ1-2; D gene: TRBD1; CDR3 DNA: TGCAGTGCTAGGAATGGACAGGGGGCCCCCTATGGCTACACCTTC; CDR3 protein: CSARNGQGAPYGYTF